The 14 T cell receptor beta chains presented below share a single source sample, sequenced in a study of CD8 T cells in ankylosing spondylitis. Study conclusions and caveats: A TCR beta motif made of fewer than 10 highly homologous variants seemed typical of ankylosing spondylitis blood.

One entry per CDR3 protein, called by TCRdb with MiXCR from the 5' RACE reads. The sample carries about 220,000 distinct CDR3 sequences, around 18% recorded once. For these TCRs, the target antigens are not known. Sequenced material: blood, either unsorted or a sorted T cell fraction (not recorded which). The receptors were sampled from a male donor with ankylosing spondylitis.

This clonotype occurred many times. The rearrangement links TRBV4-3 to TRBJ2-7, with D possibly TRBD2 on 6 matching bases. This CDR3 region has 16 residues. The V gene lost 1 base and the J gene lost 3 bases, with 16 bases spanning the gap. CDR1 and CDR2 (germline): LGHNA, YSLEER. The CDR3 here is CASSQGREPRYYEQYF. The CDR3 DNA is TGCGCCAGCAGCCAAGGCCGGGAGCCGAGGTACTACGAGCAGTACTTC.

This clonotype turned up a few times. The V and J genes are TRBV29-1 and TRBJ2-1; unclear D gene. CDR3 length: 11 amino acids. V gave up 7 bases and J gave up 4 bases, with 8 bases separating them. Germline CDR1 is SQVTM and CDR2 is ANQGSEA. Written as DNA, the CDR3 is TGCAGCGCCCGACATTACAATGAGCAGTTCTTC. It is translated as CSARHYNEQFF.

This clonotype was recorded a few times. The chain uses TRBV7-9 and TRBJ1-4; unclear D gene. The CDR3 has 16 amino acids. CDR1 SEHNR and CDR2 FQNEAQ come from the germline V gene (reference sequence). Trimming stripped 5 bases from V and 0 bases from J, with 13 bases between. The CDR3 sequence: CASSGAQGATNEKLFF. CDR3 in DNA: TGTGCCAGCAGCGGCGCCCAAGGTGCAACTAATGAAAAACTGTTTTTT.

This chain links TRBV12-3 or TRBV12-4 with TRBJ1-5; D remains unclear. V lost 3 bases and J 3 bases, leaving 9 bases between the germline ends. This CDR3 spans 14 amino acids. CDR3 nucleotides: TGTGCCAGCAGTTTGGTCTTGTACAATCAGCCCCAGCATTTT. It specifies CASSLVLYNQPQHF.

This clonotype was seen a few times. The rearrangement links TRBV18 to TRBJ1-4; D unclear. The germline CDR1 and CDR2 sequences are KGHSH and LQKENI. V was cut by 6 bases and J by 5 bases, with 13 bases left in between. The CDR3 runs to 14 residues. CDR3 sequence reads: CASSLETYNEKLFF. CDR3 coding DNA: TGTGCCAGCTCCCTAGAGACTTACAATGAAAAACTGTTTTTT.

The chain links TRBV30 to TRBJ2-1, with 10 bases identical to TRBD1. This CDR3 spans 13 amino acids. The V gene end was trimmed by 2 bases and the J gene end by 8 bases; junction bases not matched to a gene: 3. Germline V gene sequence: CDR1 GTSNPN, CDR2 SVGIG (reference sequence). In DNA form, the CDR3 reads TGTGCCTGGAGTCGAGGACAGGGGGATGAGCAGTTCTTC. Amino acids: CAWSRGQGDEQFF.

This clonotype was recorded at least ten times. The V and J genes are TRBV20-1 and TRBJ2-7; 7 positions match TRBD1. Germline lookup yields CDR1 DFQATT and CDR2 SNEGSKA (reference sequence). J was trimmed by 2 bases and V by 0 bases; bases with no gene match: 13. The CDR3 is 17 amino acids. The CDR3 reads CSARDTVRDRGPYEQYF. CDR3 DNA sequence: TGCAGTGCTAGAGACACAGTCCGGGACAGAGGTCCCTACGAGCAGTACTTC.

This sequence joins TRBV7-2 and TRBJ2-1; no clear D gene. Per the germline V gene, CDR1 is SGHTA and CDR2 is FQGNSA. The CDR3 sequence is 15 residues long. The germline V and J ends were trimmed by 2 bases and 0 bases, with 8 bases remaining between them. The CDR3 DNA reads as TGTGCCAGCAGCTTACGGATCAGCTCCTACAATGAGCAGTTCTTC. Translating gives CASSLRISSYNEQFF.

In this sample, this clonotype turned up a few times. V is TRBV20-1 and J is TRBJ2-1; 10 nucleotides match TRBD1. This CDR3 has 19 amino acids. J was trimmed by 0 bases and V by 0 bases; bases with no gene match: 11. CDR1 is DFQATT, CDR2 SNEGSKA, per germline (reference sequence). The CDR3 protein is CSARDFSGTGVSSYNEQFF. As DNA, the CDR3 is TGCAGTGCTAGAGATTTTAGCGGGACAGGGGTTTCCTCCTACAATGAGCAGTTCTTC.

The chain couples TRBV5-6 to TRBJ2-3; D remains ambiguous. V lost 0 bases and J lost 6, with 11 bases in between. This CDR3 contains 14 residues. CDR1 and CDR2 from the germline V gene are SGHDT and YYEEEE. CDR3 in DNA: TGTGCCAGCAGCTTGGGACTCGAGGCGGATACGCAGTATTTT. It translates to CASSLGLEADTQYF.

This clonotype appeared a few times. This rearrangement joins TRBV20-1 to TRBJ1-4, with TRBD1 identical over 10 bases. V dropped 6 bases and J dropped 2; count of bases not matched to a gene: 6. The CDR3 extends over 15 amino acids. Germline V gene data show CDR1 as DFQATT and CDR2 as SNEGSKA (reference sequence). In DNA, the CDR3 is TGCAGTGCATGGGGACAGGGGTTGACTAATGAAAAACTGTTTTTT. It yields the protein CSAWGQGLTNEKLFF.

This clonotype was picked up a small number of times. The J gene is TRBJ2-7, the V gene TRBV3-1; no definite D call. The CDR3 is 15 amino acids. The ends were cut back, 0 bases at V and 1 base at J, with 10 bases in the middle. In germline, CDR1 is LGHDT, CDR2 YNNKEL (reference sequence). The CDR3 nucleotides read TGTGCCAGCAGCCAAGATATGGGCAGTTCCTACGAGCAGTACTTC. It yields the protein CASSQDMGSSYEQYF.

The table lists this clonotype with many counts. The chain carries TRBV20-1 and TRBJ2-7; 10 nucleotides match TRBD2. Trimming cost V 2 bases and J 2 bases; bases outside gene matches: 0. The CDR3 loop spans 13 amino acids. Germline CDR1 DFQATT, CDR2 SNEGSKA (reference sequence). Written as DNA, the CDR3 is TGCAGTGCTAGACTAGCGGGAGCCTACGAGCAGTACTTC. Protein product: CSARLAGAYEQYF.

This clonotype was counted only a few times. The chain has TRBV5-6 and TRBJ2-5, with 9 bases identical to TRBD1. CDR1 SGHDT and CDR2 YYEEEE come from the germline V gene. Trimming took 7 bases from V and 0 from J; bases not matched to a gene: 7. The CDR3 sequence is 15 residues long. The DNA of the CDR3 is TGTGCCAGCGGGTGGACAGGGGCCTACCAAGAGACCCAGTACTTC. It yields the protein CASGWTGAYQETQYF.